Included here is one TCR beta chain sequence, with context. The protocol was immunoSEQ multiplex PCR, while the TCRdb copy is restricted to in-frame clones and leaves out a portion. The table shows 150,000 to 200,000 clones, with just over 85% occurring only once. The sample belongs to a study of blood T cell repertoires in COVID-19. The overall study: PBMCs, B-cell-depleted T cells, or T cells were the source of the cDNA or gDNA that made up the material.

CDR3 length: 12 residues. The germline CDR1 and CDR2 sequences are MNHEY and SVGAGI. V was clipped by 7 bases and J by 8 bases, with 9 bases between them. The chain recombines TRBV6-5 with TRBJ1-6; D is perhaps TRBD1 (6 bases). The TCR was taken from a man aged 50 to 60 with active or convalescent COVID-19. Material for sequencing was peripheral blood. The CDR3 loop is CASTTGHSPLHF. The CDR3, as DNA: TGTGCCAGCACCACAGGGCATTCACCCCTCCACTTT.